This TCR beta chain was captured in a study of response to subunit inactivated influenza vaccine. Study observations and caveats: Every seasonal influenza vaccination brings in few new T cells, the authors suggested.

A few counts support this clonotype. Its specificity is not known. The CDR3 contains 15 residues. With V trimmed by 4 bases and J by 5 bases, 3 bases remained unmatched. The V gene's germline CDR1 is LGHNA and CDR2 YSLEER. TCRdb processed the RT-PCR reads anew with MiXCR; each CDR3 protein has one entry. Of hundreds of thousands of distinct CDR3 sequences listed, around 16% are singletons. This rearrangement joins TRBV4-3 to TRBJ2-2, with TRBD1 identical over 11 bases. The TCR was taken from a man in his fifties or sixties who received an inactivated influenza vaccine. The sample in question was PBMCs from blood, obtained approximately 13 days after vaccination. The CDR3 loop is CASSRRDRGTGELFF. CDR3 bases: TGCGCCAGCAGCCGCCGGGACAGGGGGACCGGGGAGCTGTTTTTT.